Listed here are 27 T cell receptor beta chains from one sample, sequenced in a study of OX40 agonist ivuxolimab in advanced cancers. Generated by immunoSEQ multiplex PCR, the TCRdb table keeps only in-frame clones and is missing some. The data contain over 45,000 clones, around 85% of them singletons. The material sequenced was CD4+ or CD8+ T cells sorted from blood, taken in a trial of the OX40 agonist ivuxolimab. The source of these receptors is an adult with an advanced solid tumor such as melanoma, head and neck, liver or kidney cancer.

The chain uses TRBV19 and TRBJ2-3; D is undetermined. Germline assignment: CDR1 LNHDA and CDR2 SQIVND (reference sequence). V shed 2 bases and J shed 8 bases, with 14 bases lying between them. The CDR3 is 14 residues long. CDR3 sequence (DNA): TGTGCCAGTAGTATATCTGTGGAAATAGGTACGCAGTATTTT. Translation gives CASSISVEIGTQYF.

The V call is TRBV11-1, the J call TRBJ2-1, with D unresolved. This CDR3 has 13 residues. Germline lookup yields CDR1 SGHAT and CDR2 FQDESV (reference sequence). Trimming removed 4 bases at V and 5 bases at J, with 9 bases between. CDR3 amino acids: CASSSGPNNEQFF. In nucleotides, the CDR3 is TGTGCCAGCAGCTCCGGCCCCAACAATGAGCAGTTCTTC.

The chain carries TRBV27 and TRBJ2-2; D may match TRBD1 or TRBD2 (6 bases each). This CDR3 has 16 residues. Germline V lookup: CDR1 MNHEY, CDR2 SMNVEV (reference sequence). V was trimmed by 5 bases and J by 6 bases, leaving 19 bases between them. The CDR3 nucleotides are TGTGCCAGCAGTCCCCTGACAGGACAGCGGGCCGGGGAGCTGTTTTTT. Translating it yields CASSPLTGQRAGELFF.

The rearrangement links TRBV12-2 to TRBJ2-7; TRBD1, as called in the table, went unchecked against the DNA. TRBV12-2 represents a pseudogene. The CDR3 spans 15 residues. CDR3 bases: TGTGCAAGTCGGTCTAGGACAGGGGGGAGGTACGAGCAGTACTTC. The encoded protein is CASRSRTGGRYEQYF.

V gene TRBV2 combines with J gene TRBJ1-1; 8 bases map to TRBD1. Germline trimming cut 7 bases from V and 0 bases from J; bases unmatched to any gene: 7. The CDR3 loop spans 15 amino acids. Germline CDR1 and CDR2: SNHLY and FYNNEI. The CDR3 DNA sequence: TGTGCCAGCAACCCGACAGGGGATATGAACACTGAAGCTTTCTTT. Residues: CASNPTGDMNTEAFF.

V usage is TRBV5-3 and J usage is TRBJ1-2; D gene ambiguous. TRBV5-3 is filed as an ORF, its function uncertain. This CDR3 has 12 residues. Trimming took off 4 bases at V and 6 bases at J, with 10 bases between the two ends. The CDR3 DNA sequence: TGTGCCAGAAGCCCAACCGGGGATGGCTACACCTTC. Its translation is CARSPTGDGYTF.

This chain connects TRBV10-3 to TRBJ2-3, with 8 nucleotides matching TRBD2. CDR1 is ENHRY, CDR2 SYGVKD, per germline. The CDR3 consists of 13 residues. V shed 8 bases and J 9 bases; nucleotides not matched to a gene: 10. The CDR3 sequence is CAILRAGGETQYF. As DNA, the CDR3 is TGTGCCATCCTTCGTGCGGGAGGAGAAACGCAGTATTTT.

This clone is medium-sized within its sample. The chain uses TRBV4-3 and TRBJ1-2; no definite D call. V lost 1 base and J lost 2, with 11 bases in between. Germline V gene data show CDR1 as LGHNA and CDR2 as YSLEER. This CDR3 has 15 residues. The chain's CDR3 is CASSQAHGPNYGYTF. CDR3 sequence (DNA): TGCGCCAGCAGCCAAGCCCATGGACCGAACTATGGCTACACCTTC.

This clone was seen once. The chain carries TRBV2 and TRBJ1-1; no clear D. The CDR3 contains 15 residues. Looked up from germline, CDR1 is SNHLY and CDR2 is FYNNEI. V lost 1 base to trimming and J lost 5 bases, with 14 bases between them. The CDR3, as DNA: TGTGCCAGCAGTGAAGTAGGACGGCGGAGGACTGAAGCTTTCTTT. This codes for CASSEVGRRRTEAFF.

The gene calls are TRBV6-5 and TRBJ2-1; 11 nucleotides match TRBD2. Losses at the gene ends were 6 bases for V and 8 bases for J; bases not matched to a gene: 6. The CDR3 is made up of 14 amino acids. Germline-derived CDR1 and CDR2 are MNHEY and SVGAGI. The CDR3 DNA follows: TGTGCCAGCAGAGGTAGCGGGGGGGCGGATGAGCAGTTCTTC. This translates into CASRGSGGADEQFF.

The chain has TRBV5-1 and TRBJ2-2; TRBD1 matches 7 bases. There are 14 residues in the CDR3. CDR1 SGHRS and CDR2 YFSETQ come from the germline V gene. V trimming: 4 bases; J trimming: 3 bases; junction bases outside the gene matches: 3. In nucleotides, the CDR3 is TGCGCCAGCAGCGATGGACAGGACACCGGGGAGCTGTTTTTT. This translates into CASSDGQDTGELFF.

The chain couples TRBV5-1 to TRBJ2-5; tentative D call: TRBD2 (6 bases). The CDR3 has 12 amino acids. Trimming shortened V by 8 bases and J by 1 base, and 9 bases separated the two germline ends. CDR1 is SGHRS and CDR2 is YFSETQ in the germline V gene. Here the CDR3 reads CASGTSQETQYF. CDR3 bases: TGCGCCAGTGGGACTTCCCAAGAGACCCAGTACTTC.

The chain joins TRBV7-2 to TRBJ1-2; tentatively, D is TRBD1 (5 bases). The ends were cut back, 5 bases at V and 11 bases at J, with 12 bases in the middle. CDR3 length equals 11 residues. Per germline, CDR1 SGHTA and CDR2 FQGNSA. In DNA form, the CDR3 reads TGTGCCAGCAGCATTCGGACACCATACACCTTC. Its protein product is CASSIRTPYTF.

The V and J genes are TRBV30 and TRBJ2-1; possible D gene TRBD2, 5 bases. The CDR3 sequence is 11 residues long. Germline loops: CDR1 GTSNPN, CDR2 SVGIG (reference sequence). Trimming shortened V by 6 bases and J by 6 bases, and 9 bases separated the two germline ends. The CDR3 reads CACWGANEQFF. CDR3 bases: TGTGCCTGTTGGGGAGCCAATGAGCAGTTCTTC.

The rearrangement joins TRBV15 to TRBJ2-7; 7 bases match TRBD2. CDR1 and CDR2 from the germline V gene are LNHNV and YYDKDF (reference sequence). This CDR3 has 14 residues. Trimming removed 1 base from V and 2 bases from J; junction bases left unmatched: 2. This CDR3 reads CATSRAGGAYEQYF. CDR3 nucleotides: TGTGCCACCAGCAGAGCTGGGGGGGCCTACGAGCAGTACTTC.

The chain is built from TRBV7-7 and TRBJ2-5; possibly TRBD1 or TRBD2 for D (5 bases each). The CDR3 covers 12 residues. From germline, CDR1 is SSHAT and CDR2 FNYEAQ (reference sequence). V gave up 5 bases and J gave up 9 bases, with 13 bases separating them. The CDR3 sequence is CASSIERGAQYF. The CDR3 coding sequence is TGTGCCAGCAGCATAGAGAGGGGAGCCCAGTACTTC. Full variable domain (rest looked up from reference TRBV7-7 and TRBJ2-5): GAGVSQSPRYKVTKRGQDVTLRCDPISSHATLYWYQQALGQGPEFLTYFNYEAQPDKSGLPSDRFSAERPEGSISTLTIQRTEQRDSAMYRCASSIERGAQYFGPGTRLLVL.

This CDR3 reads CASSQVPGAGGYTF. The CDR3 DNA follows: TGCGCCAGCAGCCAAGTACCGGGGGCGGGAGGCTACACCTTC. The J gene is TRBJ1-2, the V gene TRBV4-1; D possibly corresponds to TRBD1 (6 bases). The V end lost 1 base, the J end lost 8 bases, and 14 bases lay between the germline ends. Germline V lookup: CDR1 MGHRA, CDR2 YSYEKL. CDR3 length equals 14 residues.

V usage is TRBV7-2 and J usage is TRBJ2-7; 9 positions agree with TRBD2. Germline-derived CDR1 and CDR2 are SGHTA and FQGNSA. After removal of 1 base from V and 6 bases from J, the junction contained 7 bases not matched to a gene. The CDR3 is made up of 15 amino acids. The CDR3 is CASSLEVQLAGEQYF. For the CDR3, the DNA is TGTGCCAGCAGCTTAGAGGTTCAACTAGCGGGCGAGCAGTACTTC.

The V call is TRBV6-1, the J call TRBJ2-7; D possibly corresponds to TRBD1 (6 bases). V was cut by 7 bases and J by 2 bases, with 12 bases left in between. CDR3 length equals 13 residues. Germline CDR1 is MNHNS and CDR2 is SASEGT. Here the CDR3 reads CASKSTGTYEQYF. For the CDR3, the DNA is TGTGCCAGCAAGAGTACAGGGACCTACGAGCAGTACTTC.

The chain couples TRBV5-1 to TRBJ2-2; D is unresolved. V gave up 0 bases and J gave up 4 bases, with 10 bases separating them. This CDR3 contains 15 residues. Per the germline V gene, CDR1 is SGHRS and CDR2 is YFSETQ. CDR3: CASSLDGVPTGELFF. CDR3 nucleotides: TGCGCCAGCAGCTTGGATGGCGTACCCACCGGGGAGCTGTTTTTT.

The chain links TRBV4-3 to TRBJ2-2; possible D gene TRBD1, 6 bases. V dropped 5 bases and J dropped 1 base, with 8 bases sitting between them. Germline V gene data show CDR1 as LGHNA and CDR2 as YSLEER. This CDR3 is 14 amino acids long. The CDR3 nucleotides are TGCGCCAGCAGCTGGGGACAGAACACCGGGGAGCTGTTTTTT. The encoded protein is CASSWGQNTGELFF.

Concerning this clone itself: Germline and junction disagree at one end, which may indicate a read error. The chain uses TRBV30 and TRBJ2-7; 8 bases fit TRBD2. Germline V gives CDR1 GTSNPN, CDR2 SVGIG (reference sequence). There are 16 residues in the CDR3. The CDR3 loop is CTWSAASGGAGYEQYF. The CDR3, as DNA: TGTACCTGGAGTGCCGCCTCCGGGGGGGCAGGCTACGAGCAGTACTTC.

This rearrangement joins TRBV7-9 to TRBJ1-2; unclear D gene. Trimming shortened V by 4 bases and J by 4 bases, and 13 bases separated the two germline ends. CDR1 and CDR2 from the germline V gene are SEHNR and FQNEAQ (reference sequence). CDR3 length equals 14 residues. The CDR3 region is CASSSPLIFYGYTF. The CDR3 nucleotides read TGTGCCAGCAGCTCACCGTTAATTTTCTATGGCTACACCTTC.

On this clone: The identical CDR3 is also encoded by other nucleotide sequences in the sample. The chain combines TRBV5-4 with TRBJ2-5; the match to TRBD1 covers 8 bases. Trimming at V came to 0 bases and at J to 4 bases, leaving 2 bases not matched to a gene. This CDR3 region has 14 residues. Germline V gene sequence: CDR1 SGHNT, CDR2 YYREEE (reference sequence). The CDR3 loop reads CASSLAGGRETQYF. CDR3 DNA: TGTGCCAGCAGCTTGGCAGGGGGCAGAGAGACCCAGTACTTC.

The CDR3 protein is CASSLRREAGNIQYF. In DNA, the CDR3 is TGTGCCAGCAGTTTGAGGCGGGAGGCAGGAAACATTCAGTACTTC. The chain links TRBV27 to TRBJ2-4; 8 bases match TRBD2. V shed 3 bases, J shed 6 bases, and the junction held 7 bases outside the gene matches. This CDR3 is 15 amino acids long. Germline V gene sequence: CDR1 MNHEY, CDR2 SMNVEV (reference sequence).

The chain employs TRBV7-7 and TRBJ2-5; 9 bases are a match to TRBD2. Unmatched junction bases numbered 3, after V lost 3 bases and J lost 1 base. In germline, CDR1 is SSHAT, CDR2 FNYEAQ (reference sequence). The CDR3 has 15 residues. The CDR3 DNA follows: TGTGCCAGCAGCTTGGAGCGGGGGGCCCAAGAGACCCAGTACTTC. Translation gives CASSLERGAQETQYF.

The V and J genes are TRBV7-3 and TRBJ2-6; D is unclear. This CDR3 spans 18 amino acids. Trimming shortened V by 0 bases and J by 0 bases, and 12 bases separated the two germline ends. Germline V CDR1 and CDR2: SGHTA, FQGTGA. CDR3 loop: CASSLTVQSSSGANVLTF. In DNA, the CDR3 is TGTGCCAGCAGCTTAACGGTACAGTCAAGCTCTGGGGCCAACGTCCTGACTTTC.